The T cell receptor (beta chain) described here comes from a study of blood T cell repertoires in COVID-19. Overall study: Whether acute or convalescent, the COVID-19 samples came from the United States, Italy and Spain. Nucleic acid was either cDNA or gDNA, and it came from T cells, B-cell-depleted T cells, or PBMCs.

Authors' data handling: Amplification from reference gene primers served as the basis for estimated nucleated cell counts. Data came from immunoSEQ multiplex PCR; TCRdb stores just in-frame clones and leaves some out. V and J calls and clone size are given by that table; D and trimming were obtained from the DNA. The sample carries more than 130,000 clones, 88% recorded once. The receptor comes from a man between 45 and 60 years old with active or convalescent COVID-19. The sequencing input was peripheral blood.

CDR3 residues: CAIGSDRGRSAFF. DNA for the CDR3: TGTGCCATTGGTTCGGACAGGGGGCGTTCGGCTTTCTTT. The chain is built from TRBV7-9 and TRBJ1-1; 11 bases are shared with TRBD1. This CDR3 region has 13 residues. Trimming at V came to 10 bases and at J to 11 bases, leaving 12 bases not matched to a gene. Germline V lookup: CDR1 SEHNR, CDR2 FQNEAQ (reference sequence). The whole variable domain, remainder taken from reference TRBV7-9 and TRBJ1-1, is DTGVSQNPRHKITKRGQNVTFRCDPISEHNRLYWYRQTLGQGPEFLTYFQNEAQLEKSRLLSDRFSAERPKGSFSTLEIQRTEQGDSAMYLCAIGSDRGRSAFFGQGTRLTVV.